The clone carrying this T cell receptor beta chain was observed a handful of times. V was cut by 4 bases and J by 2 bases, with 9 bases left in between. CDR3 length: 15 amino acids. Germline V lookup: CDR1 SGHTA, CDR2 FQGTGA. Sequenced material consisted of expressed TCRB transcripts (all of the isolated RNA was reverse transcribed). A few million reads were obtained on average from naive, central memory and regulatory T cell samples. Sequencing used immunoSEQ multiplex PCR; TCRdb keeps in-frame clones, though not all of them. Of fewer than 900,000 clones listed, 15% to 20% were seen once; the top ten hold around 0.02%. This record comes from a study of beta chain features in type 1 diabetes. Across the whole study: Patients and healthy donors were similar in age, gender and cell yields.

The chain is built from TRBV7-3 and TRBJ2-6; a possible D gene is TRBD1 (6 bases). The sample comprised naive CD4+ T cells from blood. The source of this sequence is a woman under 30 in good health. DNA of the CDR3: TGTGCCAGCAGCTCCGCAGGGGCTGGGGCCAACGTCCTGACTTTC. It yields the protein CASSSAGAGANVLTF.